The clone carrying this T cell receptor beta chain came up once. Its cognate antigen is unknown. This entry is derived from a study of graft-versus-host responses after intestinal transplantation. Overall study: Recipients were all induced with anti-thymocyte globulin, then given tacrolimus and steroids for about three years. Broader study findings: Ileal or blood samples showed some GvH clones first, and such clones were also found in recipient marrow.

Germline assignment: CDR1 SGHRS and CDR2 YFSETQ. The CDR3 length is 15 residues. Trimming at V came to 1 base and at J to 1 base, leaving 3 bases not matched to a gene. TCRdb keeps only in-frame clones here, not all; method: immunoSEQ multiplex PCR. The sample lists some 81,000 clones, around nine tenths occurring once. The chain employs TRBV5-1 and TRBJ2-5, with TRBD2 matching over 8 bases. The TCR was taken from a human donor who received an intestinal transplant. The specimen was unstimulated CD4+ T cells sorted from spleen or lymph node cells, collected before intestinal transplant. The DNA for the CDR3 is TGCGCCAGCAGCTTGTTAGCGGGGCCCCAAGAGACCCAGTACTTC. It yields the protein CASSLLAGPQETQYF.